This entry is about one T cell receptor beta chain. What was amplified from RNA transcripts were TCR beta CDR3 regions. The HTBI primer set drove a first-round RT-PCR of the TCR CDR3. TCRdb re-derived calls from the multiplex PCR reads in MiXCR, one entry per CDR3 protein. The table includes under 450,000 distinct CDR3 sequences, less than 15% detected once. Germline loops: CDR1 SGDLS, CDR2 YYNGEE. Trimming removed 3 bases at V and 0 bases at J, with 7 bases between. The CDR3 contains 13 residues. Source material for PBMCs was over 7.5 ml fresh peripheral blood. This sample was included in a study of T cells in Graves' hyperthyroidism and ophthalmopathy.

This TCR was recovered from a man aged 25-45 years with Graves' hyperthyroidism that later progressed to Graves' ophthalmopathy. The chain is built from TRBV9 and TRBJ2-7, with D maybe TRBD1 (5 bases). Sequencing was performed on blood. The CDR3 is CASSEGPSYEQYF. Here the CDR3 DNA reads TGTGCCAGCAGCGAGGGGCCCTCCTACGAGCAGTACTTC.